These 3 T cell receptor beta chains were all obtained from the same sample, sequenced in a study of human T cells and chemical hapten exposure (dated by TCRdb to the early 2020s). In the paper's terms, the time point label means: patch test 1, 2 weeks after DPC sensitization. The sample's treatment or condition label, decoded: therapeutic diphenylcyclopropenone sensitization with weekly scalp DPC. The protocol used for the library was RACE. This sample was sequenced with a NextSeq 500. TCRdb passed the public sequencing reads through fastp at Q25 and MiXCR, retaining productive beta sequences. Rows matching on CDR3 protein sequence are summarized as one entry with the most common DNA and genes. The sample records under 130,000 distinct CDR3 sequences, approximately 11% of which are singletons. Under 4.5% of the sample belongs to the ten largest clones. The sequences come from whole blood, collected in connection with sensitization to the hapten diphenylcyclopropenone (DPC). These receptors were taken from a woman in her thirties or forties with alopecia areata. Some clones in this sample may be carry-over from other donors' samples.

CDR3 nucleotides: TGTGCCAGCAGTGTTTCCGGGAGAGCCTACAATGAGCAGTTCTTC. This sequence encodes CASSVSGRAYNEQFF. The rearrangement uses TRBV2 and TRBJ2-1; a weak D match, TRBD2 (6 bases). V shed 4 bases and J shed 2 bases, with 12 bases lying between them. Germline CDR1 SNHLY, CDR2 FYNNEI. CDR3 length: 15 amino acids.

The rearrangement joins TRBV7-2 to TRBJ1-1; tentative D call: TRBD1 (6 bases). The V end lost 5 bases, the J end lost 4 bases, and 11 bases lay between the germline ends. Germline CDR1 reads SGHTA; CDR2 reads FQGNSA. This CDR3 spans 13 amino acids. CDR3 bases: TGTGCCAGCAGCCAACAACAGGGCACTGAAGCTTTCTTT. Its protein product is CASSQQQGTEAFF.

This clonotype was picked up a small number of times. CDR3 protein: CASSLYPEEQYF. In nucleotides, the CDR3 is TGTGCCAGCAGTTTATATCCGGAGGAGCAGTACTTC. This sequence joins TRBV28 and TRBJ2-7; D not certain. This CDR3 spans 12 amino acids. Trimming cost V 1 base and J 7 bases, with 8 bases left between them. Germline lookup yields CDR1 MDHEN and CDR2 SYDVKM.